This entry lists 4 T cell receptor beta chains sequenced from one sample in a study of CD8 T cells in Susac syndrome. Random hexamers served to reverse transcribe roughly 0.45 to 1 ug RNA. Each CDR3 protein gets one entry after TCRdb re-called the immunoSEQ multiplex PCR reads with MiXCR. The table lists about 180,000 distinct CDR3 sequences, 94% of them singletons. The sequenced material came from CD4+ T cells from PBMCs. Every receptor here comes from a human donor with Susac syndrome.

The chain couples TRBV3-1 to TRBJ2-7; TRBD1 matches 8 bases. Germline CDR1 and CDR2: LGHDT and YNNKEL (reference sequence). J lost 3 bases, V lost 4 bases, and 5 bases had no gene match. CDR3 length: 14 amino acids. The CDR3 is CASSLGDRYYEQYF. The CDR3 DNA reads TGTGCCAGCAGCCTAGGGGACAGGTACTACGAGCAGTACTTC.

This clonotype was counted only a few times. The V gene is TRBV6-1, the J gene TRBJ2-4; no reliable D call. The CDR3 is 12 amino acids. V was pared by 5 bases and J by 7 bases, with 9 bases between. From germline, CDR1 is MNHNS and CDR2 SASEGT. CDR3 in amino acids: CASSIGWNIQYF. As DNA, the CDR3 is TGTGCCAGCAGTATCGGGTGGAACATTCAGTACTTC.

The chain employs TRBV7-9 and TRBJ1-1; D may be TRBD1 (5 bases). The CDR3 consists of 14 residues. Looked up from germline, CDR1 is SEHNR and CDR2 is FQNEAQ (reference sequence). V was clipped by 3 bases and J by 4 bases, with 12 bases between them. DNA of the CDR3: TGTGCCAGCAGCTTCTCCCAGGGTACCACTGAAGCTTTCTTT. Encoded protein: CASSFSQGTTEAFF.

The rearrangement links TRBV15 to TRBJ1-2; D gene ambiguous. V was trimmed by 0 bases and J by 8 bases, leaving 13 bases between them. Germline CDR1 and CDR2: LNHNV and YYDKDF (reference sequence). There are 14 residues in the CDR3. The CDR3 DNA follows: TGTGCCACCAGCAGAGAATCGGGGATAGGCGGCTACACCTTC. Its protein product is CATSRESGIGGYTF.